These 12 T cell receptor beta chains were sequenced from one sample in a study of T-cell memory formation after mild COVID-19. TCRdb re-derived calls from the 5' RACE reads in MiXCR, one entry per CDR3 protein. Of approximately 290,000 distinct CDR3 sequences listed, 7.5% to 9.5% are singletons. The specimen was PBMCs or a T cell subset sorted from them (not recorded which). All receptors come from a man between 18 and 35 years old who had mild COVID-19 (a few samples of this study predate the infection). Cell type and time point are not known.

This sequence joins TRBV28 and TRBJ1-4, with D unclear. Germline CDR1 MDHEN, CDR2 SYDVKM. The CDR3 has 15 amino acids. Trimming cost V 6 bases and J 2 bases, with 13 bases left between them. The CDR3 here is CASRGGKMTNEKLFF. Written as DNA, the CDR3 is TGTGCCAGCAGGGGAGGAAAGATGACTAATGAAAAACTGTTTTTT.

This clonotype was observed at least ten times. The CDR3 loop is CASRGGGNYGYTF. In nucleotides, the CDR3 is TGCGCCAGCAGGGGGGGCGGTAACTATGGCTACACCTTC. The chain employs TRBV10-2 and TRBJ1-2, with a possible D match to TRBD1 (6 bases). CDR3 length: 13 residues. V shed 6 bases and J shed 1 base, with 9 bases lying between them. Germline V CDR1 and CDR2: WSHSY, SAAADI.

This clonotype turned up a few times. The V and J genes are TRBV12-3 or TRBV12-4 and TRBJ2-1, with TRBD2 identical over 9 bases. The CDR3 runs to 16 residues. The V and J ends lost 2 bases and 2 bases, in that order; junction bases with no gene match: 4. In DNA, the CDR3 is TGTGCCAGCAGTTTACGCGGGGGGGCCGCCTACAATGAGCAGTTCTTC. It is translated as CASSLRGGAAYNEQFF.

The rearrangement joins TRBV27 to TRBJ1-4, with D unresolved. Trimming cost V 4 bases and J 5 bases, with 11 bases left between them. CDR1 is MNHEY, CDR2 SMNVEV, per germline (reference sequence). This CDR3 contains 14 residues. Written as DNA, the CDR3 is TGTGCCAGCAGTTGGAGGACTCAAAATGAAAAACTGTTTTTT. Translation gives CASSWRTQNEKLFF.

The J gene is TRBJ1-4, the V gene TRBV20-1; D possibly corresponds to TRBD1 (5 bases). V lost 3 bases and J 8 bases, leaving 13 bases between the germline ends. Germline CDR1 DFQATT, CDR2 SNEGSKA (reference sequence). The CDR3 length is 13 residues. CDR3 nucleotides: TGCAGTGCTAGTCGGGGGACTGGCGAAAAACTGTTTTTT. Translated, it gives CSASRGTGEKLFF.

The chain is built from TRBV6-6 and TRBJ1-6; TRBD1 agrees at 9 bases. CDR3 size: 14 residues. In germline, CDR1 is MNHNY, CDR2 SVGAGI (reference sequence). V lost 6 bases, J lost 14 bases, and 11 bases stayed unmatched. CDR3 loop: CASRTRDRDESLHF. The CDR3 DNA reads TGTGCCAGCAGAACCCGGGACAGGGATGAATCCCTCCACTTT.

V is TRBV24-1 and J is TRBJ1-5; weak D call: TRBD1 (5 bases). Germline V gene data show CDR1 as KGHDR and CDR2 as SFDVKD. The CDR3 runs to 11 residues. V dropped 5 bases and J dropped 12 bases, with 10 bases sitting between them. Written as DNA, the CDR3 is TGTGCCACCAGTGGCGGGGCCATCCAGCATTTT. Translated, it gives CATSGGAIQHF.

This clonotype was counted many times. For the CDR3, the DNA is TGTGCCAGCAGCCCGGACAGAAGCACAGATACGCAGTATTTT. Translated, it gives CASSPDRSTDTQYF. V gene TRBV7-9 combines with J gene TRBJ2-3; a weak D match, TRBD1 (6 bases). V was cut by 5 bases and J by 0 bases, with 9 bases left in between. CDR3 length: 14 residues. CDR1 is SEHNR and CDR2 is FQNEAQ in the germline V gene (reference sequence).

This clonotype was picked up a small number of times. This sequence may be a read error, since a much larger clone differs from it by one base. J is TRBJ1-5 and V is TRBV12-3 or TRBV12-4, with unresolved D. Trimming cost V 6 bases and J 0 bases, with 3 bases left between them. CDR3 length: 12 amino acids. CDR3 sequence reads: CASRYSNQPQHF. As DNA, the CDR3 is TGTGCCAGCAGATATAGCAATCAGCCCCAGCATTTT.

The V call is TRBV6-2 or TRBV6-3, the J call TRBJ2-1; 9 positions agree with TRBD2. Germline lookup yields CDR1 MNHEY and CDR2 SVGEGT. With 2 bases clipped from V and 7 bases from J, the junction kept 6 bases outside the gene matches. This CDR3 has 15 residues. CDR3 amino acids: CASSYRSGGRNEQFF. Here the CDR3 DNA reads TGTGCCAGCAGTTACCGTAGCGGGGGTAGGAATGAGCAGTTCTTC.

This chain's CDR3 is CASTVGGGAPQHF. For the CDR3, the DNA is TGTGCCAGCACCGTTGGAGGGGGAGCGCCCCAGCATTTT. V gene TRBV11-2 combines with J gene TRBJ1-5; TRBD1 might be the D (6 bases). With 7 bases removed from V and 9 bases from J, the gap between germline ends came to 16 bases. The CDR3 sequence is 13 residues long. In germline, CDR1 is SGHAT, CDR2 FQNNGV.

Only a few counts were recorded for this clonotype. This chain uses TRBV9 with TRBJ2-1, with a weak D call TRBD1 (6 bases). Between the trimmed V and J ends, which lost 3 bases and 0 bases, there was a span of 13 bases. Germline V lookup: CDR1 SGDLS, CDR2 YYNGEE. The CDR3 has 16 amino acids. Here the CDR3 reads CASSAPRQVSYNEQFF. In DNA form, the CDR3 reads TGTGCCAGCAGCGCCCCCAGACAGGTCTCCTACAATGAGCAGTTCTTC. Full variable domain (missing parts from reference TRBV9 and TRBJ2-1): DSGVTQTPKHLITATGQRVTLRCSPRSGDLSVYWYQQSLDQGLQFLIQYYNGEERAKGNILERFSAQQFPDLHSELNLSSLELGDSALYFCASSAPRQVSYNEQFFGPGTRLTVL.